The 9 T cell receptor beta chains below were found in one sample sequenced in a study of cytomegalovirus exposure and HLA in healthy donors. This PCR relied on a set of 60 Vbeta primers and 13 Jbeta primers. Profiling relied on immunoSEQ multiplex PCR, and the TCRdb table lists in-frame clones only, not all of them. The sample shows tens of thousands of clones, over 70% of them seen only once. Sequencing was done on a sample of PBMCs. Every receptor here comes from a male donor in good health and CMV-seropositive.

CDR3 loop: CASSQGYGLASNEQFF. For the CDR3, the DNA is TGCGCCAGCAGCCAAGGCTACGGACTAGCGAGCAATGAGCAGTTCTTC. The chain links TRBV4-1 to TRBJ2-1; TRBD2 aligns across 9 bases. CDR1 is MGHRA and CDR2 is YSYEKL in the germline V gene. This CDR3 is 16 amino acids long. After removal of 1 base from V and 6 bases from J, the junction contained 7 bases not matched to a gene.

The chain recombines TRBV18 with TRBJ1-2; D remains unclear. V was cut by 2 bases and J by 6 bases, with 13 bases left in between. This CDR3 region has 14 residues. CDR1 is KGHSH and CDR2 is LQKENI in the germline V gene. The CDR3 DNA sequence: TGTGCCAGCTCACCAGACTCCGGGGAAAATGGCTACACCTTC. It is translated as CASSPDSGENGYTF.

The J gene is TRBJ1-4, the V gene TRBV2, with 8 nucleotides matching TRBD1. From germline, CDR1 is SNHLY and CDR2 FYNNEI. The CDR3 is 14 residues long. V dropped 4 bases and J dropped 5; count of bases not matched to a gene: 3. In DNA form, the CDR3 reads TGTGCCAGCAGTGCCCGGACAGGGAATGAAAAACTGTTTTTT. It translates to CASSARTGNEKLFF.

The chain has TRBV30 and TRBJ2-3; 7 positions match TRBD1. Unmatched junction bases numbered 12, after V lost 0 bases and J lost 6 bases. This CDR3 comprises 16 residues. Germline CDR1 GTSNPN, CDR2 SVGIG (reference sequence). CDR3 residues: CAWSVGIGQGEDTQYF. The CDR3, as DNA: TGTGCCTGGAGTGTAGGGATCGGGCAGGGGGAGGATACGCAGTATTTT.

The chain joins TRBV19 to TRBJ1-6; TRBD1 matches at 7 bases. V shed 5 bases and J 2 bases; nucleotides not matched to a gene: 12. The CDR3 is 18 residues long. The V gene's germline CDR1 is LNHDA and CDR2 SQIVND (reference sequence). The CDR3 sequence: CASSGGETGVTYNSPLHF. In nucleotides, the CDR3 is TGTGCCAGTAGTGGGGGTGAAACAGGGGTCACCTATAATTCACCCCTCCACTTT.

This chain uses TRBV7-8 with TRBJ2-1, with TRBD2 matching over 7 bases. CDR1 SGHVS and CDR2 FQNEAQ come from the germline V gene. The CDR3 totals 16 residues. The V and J ends lost 6 bases and 6 bases, in that order; junction bases with no gene match: 14. CDR3 nucleotide sequence: TGTGCCAGCAGAATTATGGGCGGGGGAATCGTCAATGAGCAGTTCTTC. It yields the protein CASRIMGGGIVNEQFF.

The chain employs TRBV28 and TRBJ2-1, with 9 bases fitting TRBD2. CDR3 size: 15 residues. V was clipped by 6 bases and J by 8 bases; unmatched bases: 11. CDR1 is MDHEN and CDR2 is SYDVKM in the germline V gene. The CDR3 nucleotides are TGTGCCAGCAGGGGACTTAGCGGGGGCTTTCATGAGCAGTTCTTC. Protein sequence: CASRGLSGGFHEQFF.

The rearrangement links TRBV30 to TRBJ1-3; 7 bases agree with TRBD1. The CDR3 is 15 residues long. The germline V gene encodes CDR1 GTSNPN and CDR2 SVGIG (reference sequence). J was trimmed by 0 bases and V by 3 bases; bases with no gene match: 5. CDR3 region: CAWSLGQDSGNTIYF. CDR3 DNA: TGTGCCTGGAGCCTAGGACAGGACTCTGGAAACACCATATATTTT.

The genes are TRBV25-1 and TRBJ2-3; TRBD2 matches at 7 bases. Germline CDR1 is MGHDK and CDR2 is SYGVNS. CDR3 size: 13 residues. V gave up 5 bases and J gave up 4 bases; unmatched junction bases: 3. The CDR3 sequence: CASSLGGADTQYF. CDR3 bases: TGTGCCAGCAGTCTGGGGGGGGCAGATACGCAGTATTTT.